The 6 T cell receptor beta chains in this list originate from one sample, sequenced in a study of blood T cell repertoires in COVID-19. Using immunoSEQ multiplex PCR, the repertoire was profiled, and TCRdb retains in-frame clones only, with some absent. This table holds approximately 390,000 clones, 90% found once. Sequencing was done on a sample of peripheral blood. These TCRs come from a man aged 18 to 35 with active or convalescent COVID-19.

The chain uses TRBV19 and TRBJ2-1; 10 bases agree with TRBD2. The trim removed 4 bases at V and 6 bases at J, leaving 3 bases unmatched. The V gene's germline CDR1 is LNHDA and CDR2 SQIVND (reference sequence). CDR3 length: 14 residues. The CDR3 here is CASSTASGGNEQFF. CDR3 nucleotides: TGTGCCAGTAGTACGGCTAGCGGGGGCAATGAGCAGTTCTTC.

In DNA, the CDR3 is TGTGCCAGCAGCGGGGCTTACGAGCAGTACTTC. This translates into CASSGAYEQYF. This rearrangement joins TRBV7-2 to TRBJ2-7, with D possibly matching TRBD1 (5 bases). Germline loops: CDR1 SGHTA, CDR2 FQGNSA. Between the trimmed V and J ends, which lost 5 bases and 4 bases, there was a span of 6 bases. CDR3 length equals 11 residues. The whole variable domain, remainder taken from reference TRBV7-2 and TRBJ2-7, is GAGVSQSPSNKVTEKGKDVELRCDPISGHTALYWYRQSLGQGLEFLIYFQGNSAPDKSGLPSDRFSAERTGGSVSTLTIQRTQQEDSAVYLCASSGAYEQYFGPGTRLTVT.

The J gene is TRBJ2-3, the V gene TRBV7-7; D unresolved. V lost 1 base, J lost 3 bases, and 5 bases lay in between. CDR1 is SSHAT, CDR2 FNYEAQ, per germline (reference sequence). This CDR3 has 13 residues. CDR3 in amino acids: CASSLGPTDTQYF. The CDR3 coding sequence is TGTGCCAGCAGCTTAGGTCCGACAGATACGCAGTATTTT.

J is TRBJ2-7 and V is TRBV28, with 15 bases identical to TRBD2. V gave up 6 bases and J gave up 1 base; unmatched junction bases: 7. Germline V gives CDR1 MDHEN, CDR2 SYDVKM. The CDR3 totals 17 residues. CDR3 bases: TGTGCCAGCAGAGGGACTAGCGGGAGGTTAGGGTCCTACGAGCAGTACTTC. Amino acid sequence: CASRGTSGRLGSYEQYF.

The V call is TRBV7-2, the J call TRBJ1-4, with TRBD1 matching over 8 bases. The ends lost 5 bases at V and 2 bases at J; junction bases unmatched: 7. CDR1 and CDR2 (germline): SGHTA, FQGNSA. The CDR3 covers 16 residues. The CDR3 loop is CASSTGRTGTNEKLFF. The CDR3 bases are TGTGCCAGCAGCACTGGACGGACAGGGACTAATGAAAAACTGTTTTTT.

The chain combines TRBV19 with TRBJ1-1; no reliable D call. The V gene lost 11 bases and the J gene lost 1 base, with 8 bases spanning the gap. The CDR3 is 11 residues long. Per germline, CDR1 LNHDA and CDR2 SQIVND (reference sequence). This CDR3 reads CASEGNTEAFF. The CDR3 coding sequence is TGTGCCTCCGAGGGGAACACTGAAGCTTTCTTT.